Shown below are 11 T cell receptor beta chains from a single sample sequenced in a study of blood T cell repertoires in COVID-19. Assay: immunoSEQ multiplex PCR; the TCRdb copy retains only in-frame clones and omits some. The sample yields 100,000 or so clones, around 85% seen once. The sample taken for sequencing was peripheral blood. All receptors come from a man in his 70s with active or convalescent COVID-19.

This chain connects TRBV19 to TRBJ1-2; D is possibly TRBD1 (6 bases). The germline V gene encodes CDR1 LNHDA and CDR2 SQIVND (reference sequence). Trimming shortened V by 2 bases and J by 4 bases, and 8 bases separated the two germline ends. The CDR3 runs 13 residues. CDR3 nucleotides: TGTGCCAGTAGTATACAGGGGAGCTATGGCTACACCTTC. This codes for CASSIQGSYGYTF.

The J gene is TRBJ2-5, the V gene TRBV6-5; 7 positions match TRBD2. Trimming removed 7 bases from V and 1 base from J; junction bases left unmatched: 9. The CDR3 is 15 residues long. Germline lookup yields CDR1 MNHEY and CDR2 SVGAGI. CDR3 DNA: TGTGCCAGCACCGGAGGACTAGGGTTCCAAGAGACCCAGTACTTC. Translating gives CASTGGLGFQETQYF.

This chain connects TRBV11-2 to TRBJ2-7; TRBD1 agrees at 7 bases. The CDR3 consists of 14 residues. J gave up 3 bases and V 5 bases, and 7 bases lay outside the gene matches. Germline CDR1 is SGHAT and CDR2 is FQNNGV. The CDR3, as DNA: TGTGCCAGCAGCGAGCGACAGGGTGGCTACGAGCAGTACTTC. It encodes CASSERQGGYEQYF.

This clone has just one count. The chain uses TRBV3-1 (or the pseudogene TRBV3-2) and TRBJ2-1, with D possibly TRBD2 on 6 matching bases. The CDR3 consists of 16 residues. V lost 0 bases and J lost 7, with 16 bases in between. The germline gives CDR1 LGHDT, CDR2 YNNKEL (reference sequence). The CDR3 bases are TGTGCCAGCAGCCAAGATAGGGTCGGGGGAAAGAATGAGCAGTTCTTC. Its protein is CASSQDRVGGKNEQFF.

The V gene is TRBV7-2, the J gene TRBJ1-2, with a weak D call TRBD1 (6 bases). This CDR3 region has 15 residues. V was shortened by 2 bases and J by 7 bases, with 17 bases between the two germline ends. Looked up from germline, CDR1 is SGHTA and CDR2 is FQGNSA. In DNA, the CDR3 is TGTGCCAGCAGCTTATATTCGAGGGGGGGTGGTGGCTACACCTTC. Its translation is CASSLYSRGGGGYTF.

The chain links TRBV19 to TRBJ1-2; 7 nucleotides line up with TRBD1. CDR1 is LNHDA, CDR2 SQIVND, per germline (reference sequence). There are 14 residues in the CDR3. Trimming cost V 6 bases and J 5 bases; bases outside gene matches: 9. CDR3 residues: CASRFRDRSYGYTF. The CDR3 nucleotides read TGTGCCAGTAGATTCCGGGACAGATCTTATGGCTACACCTTC. Filled out from reference TRBV19 and TRBJ1-2, the complete variable domain reads DGGITQSPKYLFRKEGQNVTLSCEQNLNHDAMYWYRQDPGQGLRLIYYSQIVNDFQKGDIAEGYSVSREKKESFPLTVTSAQKNPTAFYLCASRFRDRSYGYTFGSGTRLTVV.

V and J are TRBV10-1 and TRBJ2-5; 9 nucleotides align to TRBD2. The V gene end was trimmed by 8 bases and the J gene end by 5 bases; junction bases not matched to a gene: 9. Germline loops: CDR1 WNHNN, CDR2 SYGVQD (reference sequence). The CDR3 runs to 14 residues. CDR3 residues: CASAASGEGETQYF. The CDR3 coding sequence is TGCGCCAGCGCAGCTAGCGGGGAGGGGGAGACCCAGTACTTC.

In DNA form, the CDR3 reads TGCAGCGTCTTGACAGGGGAGTATCAGCCCCAGCATTTT. It yields the protein CSVLTGEYQPQHF. This rearrangement joins TRBV29-1 to TRBJ1-5; 8 nucleotides align to TRBD1. Germline-derived CDR1 and CDR2 are SQVTM and ANQGSEA. V lost 6 bases, J lost 5 bases, and 6 bases stayed unmatched. The CDR3 is 13 amino acids.

The rearrangement joins TRBV5-1 to TRBJ1-4; D may be TRBD1 (5 bases). The V end lost 0 bases, the J end lost 3 bases, and 12 bases lay between the germline ends. The CDR3 is 16 residues long. Per the germline V gene, CDR1 is SGHRS and CDR2 is YFSETQ. In DNA form, the CDR3 reads TGCGCCAGCAGCTTGGGAGGCGACAGAGCTAATGAAAAACTGTTTTTT. It translates to CASSLGGDRANEKLFF.

The genes are TRBV27 and TRBJ1-5; tentatively, D is TRBD1 (5 bases). The V gene lost 2 bases and the J gene lost 6 bases, with 14 bases spanning the gap. Germline CDR1 is MNHEY and CDR2 is SMNVEV (reference sequence). The CDR3 loop spans 15 amino acids. This CDR3 reads CASSLNRGDSQPQHF. The CDR3 coding sequence is TGTGCCAGCAGTTTAAACCGGGGGGATAGTCAGCCCCAGCATTTT.

The chain combines TRBV3-1 (or the pseudogene TRBV3-2) with TRBJ1-4; no firm D call. V was clipped by 3 bases and J by 5 bases, with 7 bases between them. Germline assignment: CDR1 LGHDT and CDR2 YNNKEL (reference sequence). The CDR3 runs to 13 residues. The CDR3 region has the DNA TGTGCCAGCAGCCAGTGGCAGAATGAAAAACTGTTTTTT. Translation: CASSQWQNEKLFF.